The 19 T cell receptor beta chains below were found in one sample sequenced in a study of OX40 agonist ivuxolimab in advanced cancers. The data were produced by immunoSEQ multiplex PCR, yet TCRdb's version contains in-frame clones alone and is incomplete. This table holds about 150,000 clones, 85% to 95% found once. Sequenced material: CD4+ or CD8+ T cells sorted from blood, taken in a trial of the OX40 agonist ivuxolimab. Receptors were obtained from an adult with an advanced solid tumor such as melanoma, head and neck, liver or kidney cancer.

V and J are TRBV2 and TRBJ1-5; D gene uncertain. CDR1 SNHLY and CDR2 FYNNEI come from the germline V gene. CDR3 length: 17 amino acids. The germline V and J ends were trimmed by 2 bases and 2 bases, with 16 bases remaining between them. CDR3 in DNA: TGTGCCAGCAGTGAATGGTGGACTTTCGCGGGCAATCAGCCCCAGCATTTT. Residues: CASSEWWTFAGNQPQHF.

This sequence joins TRBV7-9 and TRBJ1-5; unclear D gene. The CDR3 spans 15 residues. V was pared by 6 bases and J by 3 bases, with 15 bases between. Looked up from germline, CDR1 is SEHNR and CDR2 is FQNEAQ (reference sequence). The CDR3: CASSPSENFNQPQHF. The CDR3 DNA reads TGTGCCAGCAGTCCTTCAGAGAACTTCAATCAGCCCCAGCATTTT.

This chain uses TRBV29-1 with TRBJ1-5; weak D call: TRBD1 (5 bases). V lost 4 bases and J lost 4, with 11 bases in between. Germline CDR1 is SQVTM and CDR2 is ANQGSEA. The CDR3 runs to 13 residues. The CDR3 sequence is CSVVPGLNQPQHF. The CDR3 bases are TGCAGCGTTGTTCCGGGACTTAATCAGCCCCAGCATTTT.

This chain joins TRBV6-5 and TRBJ2-7, with 8 bases lining up with TRBD1. The CDR3 has 13 amino acids. V shed 10 bases, J shed 3 bases, and the junction held 8 bases outside the gene matches. In germline, CDR1 is MNHEY, CDR2 SVGAGI. The CDR3 DNA is TGTGCCACCCCCCGGACAGGGAACTACGAGCAGTACTTC. Translation gives CATPRTGNYEQYF.

V and J are TRBV4-3 and TRBJ1-5; D not certain. The length of the CDR3 is 16 residues. V was pared by 3 bases and J by 3 bases, with 15 bases between. Germline assignment: CDR1 LGHNA and CDR2 YSLEER. The CDR3 spells CASSQGYGEINQPQHF. In DNA, the CDR3 is TGCGCCAGCAGCCAGGGTTATGGGGAAATCAATCAGCCCCAGCATTTT.

The chain recombines TRBV4-3 with TRBJ2-1; 10 bases line up with TRBD2. The CDR3 is 15 amino acids. Germline V gene sequence: CDR1 LGHNA, CDR2 YSLEER. Trimming removed 6 bases from V and 6 bases from J; junction bases left unmatched: 8. CDR3 in DNA: TGCGCCAGCAGTAGCGGGAGGTCCCTAGGCAATGAGCAGTTCTTC. Amino acids: CASSSGRSLGNEQFF.

The V gene is TRBV28, the J gene TRBJ2-1, with a weak D call TRBD2 (7 bases). Trimming took off 5 bases at V and 9 bases at J, with 14 bases between the two ends. There are 13 residues in the CDR3. Germline loops: CDR1 MDHEN, CDR2 SYDVKM. The CDR3 DNA is TGTGCCAGCAGTCCGGGGGGAGGGGGTGAGCAGTTCTTC. Protein product: CASSPGGGGEQFF.

A remark on this clone: Within the sample, other DNA sequences also encode this same CDR3. The chain combines TRBV18 with TRBJ1-1, with D possibly being TRBD1 (5 bases). CDR3 size: 13 residues. V gave up 2 bases and J gave up 1 base, with 5 bases separating them. The V gene's germline CDR1 is KGHSH and CDR2 LQKENI. The CDR3 DNA reads as TGTGCCAGCTCACCAGGACAGAACACTGAAGCTTTCTTT. Translation: CASSPGQNTEAFF.

The chain employs TRBV28 and TRBJ1-2; D gene unclear. The CDR3 covers 10 residues. Germline V gives CDR1 MDHEN, CDR2 SYDVKM. The V gene lost 8 bases and the J gene lost 4 bases, with 5 bases spanning the gap. DNA of the CDR3: TGTGCCAGCGGTCTCTATGGCTACACCTTC. Protein product: CASGLYGYTF.

The chain joins TRBV19 to TRBJ1-5; D possibly corresponds to TRBD1 (5 bases). Germline V gene data show CDR1 as LNHDA and CDR2 as SQIVND (reference sequence). V gave up 7 bases and J gave up 7 bases, with 23 bases separating them. The CDR3 consists of 16 residues. The CDR3 bases are TGTGCCAGTACCCACCGGGGCGAAGGGGTTGAGCAGCCCCAGCATTTT. This translates into CASTHRGEGVEQPQHF. Filled out from reference TRBV19 and TRBJ1-5, the complete variable domain reads DGGITQSPKYLFRKEGQNVTLSCEQNLNHDAMYWYRQDPGQGLRLIYYSQIVNDFQKGDIAEGYSVSREKKESFPLTVTSAQKNPTAFYLCASTHRGEGVEQPQHFGDGTRLSIL.

This chain connects TRBV4-3 to TRBJ2-3, with D possibly being TRBD2 (5 bases). Germline V gene lookup returns CDR1 LGHNA and CDR2 YSLEER. V was cut by 1 base and J by 6 bases, with 17 bases left in between. The CDR3 runs to 16 residues. The CDR3 sequence is CASSQGQDSPWDTQYF. CDR3 DNA: TGCGCCAGCAGCCAAGGTCAGGACTCGCCGTGGGATACGCAGTATTTT.

This clone was observed a few times. The chain has TRBV5-4 and TRBJ2-1, with 12 bases fitting TRBD1. This CDR3 contains 16 residues. V was pared by 4 bases and J by 7 bases, with 9 bases of the junction left unmatched. The germline gives CDR1 SGHNT, CDR2 YYREEE (reference sequence). The CDR3 DNA reads as TGTGCCAGCAGCGCCCCGGGACAGGGGGCGAGAAATGAGCAGTTCTTC. Protein: CASSAPGQGARNEQFF.

The genes are TRBV7-3 and TRBJ1-2; D remains ambiguous. The germline V gene encodes CDR1 SGHTA and CDR2 FQGTGA. The CDR3 is made up of 14 amino acids. Trimming took 2 bases from V and 4 from J, leaving 11 bases between them. CDR3: CASSLAKDSYGYTF. Here the CDR3 DNA reads TGTGCCAGCAGCTTAGCCAAGGACTCCTATGGCTACACCTTC.

This chain links TRBV30 with TRBJ1-5; the D is unclear. V lost 0 bases and J lost 7, with 13 bases in between. The CDR3 has 14 amino acids. The germline CDR1 and CDR2 sequences are GTSNPN and SVGIG (reference sequence). CDR3 sequence: CAWSVQLGTQPQHF. The DNA of the CDR3 is TGTGCCTGGAGTGTACAACTGGGTACCCAGCCCCAGCATTTT. The full variable domain, in which reference TRBV30 and TRBJ1-5 provide the parts outside the CDR3, is SQTIHQWPATLVQPVGSPLSLECTVEGTSNPNLYWYRQAAGRGLQLLFYSVGIGQISSEVPQNLSASRPQDRQFILSSKKLLLSDSGFYLCAWSVQLGTQPQHFGDGTRLSIL.

The J gene is TRBJ2-7, the V gene TRBV29-1, with D possibly TRBD2 on 7 matching bases. Trimming pared 4 bases from V and 5 bases from J, leaving 15 bases between. The CDR3 consists of 13 residues. Germline V lookup: CDR1 SQVTM, CDR2 ANQGSEA. In nucleotides, the CDR3 is TGCAGCGTTGCCGGGGGGCTAGGCAACGAGCAGTACTTC. Amino acids: CSVAGGLGNEQYF.

The chain links TRBV7-9 to TRBJ2-7; D may be TRBD1 (6 bases). This CDR3 comprises 15 residues. Trimming shortened V by 5 bases and J by 2 bases, and 16 bases separated the two germline ends. Germline V gene lookup returns CDR1 SEHNR and CDR2 FQNEAQ (reference sequence). The CDR3 bases are TGTGCCAGCAGCCGACAGGTCTTCCGTGCCTACGAGCAGTACTTC. It yields the protein CASSRQVFRAYEQYF.

A remark on this clone: The junction departs from the called germline gene at one end, perhaps through a read error. The genes are TRBV28 and TRBJ1-2, with D hard to call. The length of the CDR3 is 12 residues. CDR1 is MDHEN and CDR2 is SYDVKM in the germline V gene. For the CDR3, the DNA is TGTGCCAGCACCACCGGGTCCTATGGCTGCACCTTC. This gives the protein CASTTGSYGCTF.

The gene calls are TRBV5-4 and TRBJ2-3, with D possibly being TRBD1 or TRBD2 (7 bases each). Trimming removed 3 bases from V and 4 bases from J, with 15 bases in between. The CDR3 contains 15 residues. Germline CDR1 SGHNT, CDR2 YYREEE (reference sequence). The CDR3 region has the DNA TGTGCCAGCAGCTCCCGACAGGGAGGGCCAGATACGCAGTATTTT. As protein: CASSSRQGGPDTQYF.

The V and J genes are TRBV7-9 and TRBJ2-3; D ambiguous. Looked up from germline, CDR1 is SEHNR and CDR2 is FQNEAQ (reference sequence). The CDR3 runs to 16 residues. V was cut by 5 bases and J by 6 bases, with 21 bases left in between. The CDR3 reads CASSPYASPPGDTQYF. The CDR3 DNA is TGTGCCAGCAGCCCCTACGCATCCCCTCCGGGTGATACGCAGTATTTT.